The T cell receptor (beta chain) described here comes from a study of T cells in Graves' hyperthyroidism and ophthalmopathy. The CDR3 length is 16 residues. CDR1 and CDR2 (germline): MNHNS, SASEGT. The ends lost 5 bases at V and 3 bases at J; junction bases unmatched: 10. RNA transcripts were the template for amplifying TCR beta CDR3 regions. First-round RT-PCR of the TCR CDR3 relied on the HTBI primer set. TCRdb reprocessed the multiplex PCR reads with MiXCR, giving one entry per CDR3 protein. The table has about 600,000 distinct CDR3 sequences, approximately 15% seen once. This receptor was obtained from a middle-aged woman with Graves' ophthalmopathy. This chain connects TRBV6-1 to TRBJ1-3, with 7 bases that match TRBD1. Sequencing input: blood. CDR3 sequence reads: CASSPTPGGVGNTIYF. In nucleotides, the CDR3 is TGTGCCAGCAGTCCGACCCCAGGGGGAGTTGGAAACACCATATATTTT.